The 22 T cell receptor beta chains in this list originate from one sample, sequenced in a study of blood T cell repertoires in COVID-19. Sequencing used immunoSEQ multiplex PCR; TCRdb keeps in-frame clones, though not all of them. Of about 200,000 clones in the sample, just under 85% were seen once. Sequenced sample: peripheral blood. The receptor set was obtained from a man between 60 and 75 years old with COVID-19, enrolled during active disease.

The sample holds one count of this clone. The V gene is TRBV6-5, the J gene TRBJ2-7; D possibly corresponds to TRBD2 (5 bases). The CDR3 is 15 amino acids. Germline V gene lookup returns CDR1 MNHEY and CDR2 SVGAGI. Trimming shortened V by 4 bases and J by 3 bases, and 16 bases separated the two germline ends. This chain's CDR3 is CASSSGIQGGYEQYF. The CDR3 nucleotides read TGTGCCAGCAGTTCCGGGATCCAAGGAGGCTACGAGCAGTACTTC.

The chain is built from TRBV12-5 and TRBJ2-7; TRBD1 matches at 10 bases. There are 14 residues in the CDR3. Losses at the gene ends were 4 bases for V and 5 bases for J; bases not matched to a gene: 5. CDR1 and CDR2 (germline): LGHNT, FRNRAP. CDR3 DNA sequence: TGTGCTAGTGGTTCCGGACAGGGGGTCCACGAGCAGTACTTC. The encoded protein is CASGSGQGVHEQYF.

This rearrangement joins TRBV28 to TRBJ2-2, with D maybe TRBD2 (5 bases). Germline CDR1 and CDR2: MDHEN and SYDVKM. CDR3 length: 14 amino acids. Between the trimmed V and J ends, which lost 10 bases and 6 bases, there was a span of 18 bases. CDR3 sequence: CATEGELISGELFF. CDR3 DNA sequence: TGTGCCACCGAGGGAGAGTTAATATCCGGGGAGCTGTTTTTT.

The chain combines TRBV28 with TRBJ1-2; 8 bases align to TRBD1. Germline V gene sequence: CDR1 MDHEN, CDR2 SYDVKM. The CDR3 consists of 16 residues. The V segment lost 4 bases and the J segment 3 bases; nucleotides outside the gene matches: 10. CDR3 nucleotide sequence: TGTGCCAGCAGTTCGTTCGGACAGGGCGCCTACTATGGCTACACCTTC. Translation gives CASSSFGQGAYYGYTF.

The chain joins TRBV30 to TRBJ1-1, with 7 bases aligning to TRBD1. V lost 3 bases, J lost 6 bases, and 19 bases stayed unmatched. The CDR3 runs to 17 residues. Germline CDR1 GTSNPN, CDR2 SVGIG (reference sequence). CDR3 region: CAWRAQQGLFRISEAFF. The CDR3 DNA reads TGTGCCTGGAGGGCTCAACAGGGGCTTTTTCGGATCTCTGAAGCTTTCTTT.

The rearrangement uses TRBV4-1 and TRBJ1-1, with TRBD1 matching 11 bases. V lost 4 bases to trimming and J lost 5 bases; unmatched junction nucleotides: 18. In germline, CDR1 is MGHRA, CDR2 YSYEKL. The CDR3 runs to 19 residues. The CDR3 here is CASSLLARDRGEPGTEAFF. CDR3 DNA sequence: TGCGCCAGCAGCCTTCTGGCCCGGGACAGGGGGGAGCCAGGGACTGAAGCTTTCTTT.

J is TRBJ1-2 and V is TRBV29-1, with D perhaps matching TRBD1 (5 bases). V lost 1 base to trimming and J lost 4 bases, with 7 bases between them. The CDR3 runs to 12 residues. The germline V gene encodes CDR1 SQVTM and CDR2 ANQGSEA. The CDR3 DNA is TGCAGCGTTGAAGGGGACTCCTATGGCTACACCTTC. This gives the protein CSVEGDSYGYTF. The full variable domain, in which reference TRBV29-1 and TRBJ1-2 provide the parts outside the CDR3, is SAVISQKPSRDICQRGTSLTIQCQVDSQVTMMFWYRQQPGQSLTLIATANQGSEATYESGFVIDKFPISRPNLTFSTLTVSNMSPEDSSIYLCSVEGDSYGYTFGSGTRLTVV.

The chain couples TRBV27 to TRBJ1-2, with 7 bases fitting TRBD1. J was trimmed by 7 bases and V by 5 bases; bases with no gene match: 10. The CDR3 runs to 14 residues. Germline lookup yields CDR1 MNHEY and CDR2 SMNVEV (reference sequence). CDR3 DNA sequence: TGTGCCAGCAGTCGAAAGACAGGGAGCTCTGGCTACACCTTC. Its protein product is CASSRKTGSSGYTF.

This clone was observed once. V usage is TRBV4-2 and J usage is TRBJ1-1; 8 bases fit TRBD1. V lost 4 bases and J lost 0; bases outside the gene matches: 10. Per the germline V gene, CDR1 is LGHNA and CDR2 is YNFKEQ. This CDR3 contains 17 residues. CDR3 sequence reads: CASSLSEDRAMNTEAFF. The CDR3 DNA reads TGTGCCAGCAGCCTCTCGGAGGACAGGGCGATGAACACTGAAGCTTTCTTT.

This clone is a singleton in its sample. This chain uses TRBV12-5 with TRBJ2-5; 7 bases agree with TRBD1. Per the germline V gene, CDR1 is LGHNT and CDR2 is FRNRAP. J was trimmed by 5 bases and V by 1 base; bases with no gene match: 4. The CDR3 is 14 residues long. CDR3 loop: CASGLGGTAETQYF. DNA of the CDR3: TGTGCTAGTGGTTTGGGGGGGACAGCGGAGACCCAGTACTTC.

A few counts support this clone. The rearrangement links TRBV6-2 or TRBV6-3 to TRBJ1-1; D uncertain. This CDR3 has 13 amino acids. Germline CDR1 is MNHEY and CDR2 is SVGEGT. Between the trimmed V and J ends, which lost 5 bases and 2 bases, there was a span of 9 bases. CDR3 region: CASSPFVNTEAFF. The CDR3 DNA reads TGTGCCAGCAGTCCCTTTGTAAACACTGAAGCTTTCTTT.

This clone appeared a few times. The chain recombines TRBV6-5 with TRBJ2-7; 10 bases are shared with TRBD2. The germline gives CDR1 MNHEY, CDR2 SVGAGI. The V segment lost 6 bases and the J segment 7 bases; nucleotides outside the gene matches: 9. This CDR3 is built from 14 residues. The chain's CDR3 is CASRWASGSSEQYF. In nucleotides, the CDR3 is TGTGCCAGCAGGTGGGCTAGCGGGAGTTCTGAGCAGTACTTC.

The chain is built from TRBV10-3 and TRBJ2-7; D is perhaps TRBD2 (5 bases). V lost 3 bases and J lost 6, with 12 bases in between. Germline values: CDR1 ENHRY, CDR2 SYGVKD. CDR3 size: 13 residues. CDR3 residues: CAISERWESEQYF. In DNA, the CDR3 is TGTGCCATCAGTGAAAGATGGGAGAGCGAGCAGTACTTC.

This sequence joins TRBV24-1 and TRBJ1-2; TRBD1 matches at 8 bases. The CDR3 extends over 14 amino acids. Germline loops: CDR1 KGHDR, CDR2 SFDVKD. V shed 4 bases and J 8 bases; nucleotides not matched to a gene: 8. The CDR3, as DNA: TGTGCCACCAGTGACCCAAGGACAGGGTTCGGCTACACCTTC. Protein: CATSDPRTGFGYTF.

The chain employs TRBV5-4 and TRBJ1-5; 7 bases align to TRBD1. The germline V gene encodes CDR1 SGHNT and CDR2 YYREEE (reference sequence). With V trimmed by 0 bases and J by 6 bases, 6 bases remained unmatched. The CDR3 is made up of 15 amino acids. CDR3 sequence (DNA): TGTGCCAGCAGCTTGGATCCAGGGGGGAGTCAGCCCCAGCATTTT. As protein: CASSLDPGGSQPQHF.

V and J are TRBV19 and TRBJ1-4; D call uncertain. CDR3 length: 13 amino acids. CDR1 and CDR2 (germline): LNHDA, SQIVND (reference sequence). V gave up 5 bases and J gave up 7 bases, with 11 bases separating them. CDR3 sequence reads: CASSRQAGEKLFF. The DNA of the CDR3 is TGTGCCAGTAGTCGGCAAGCGGGTGAAAAACTGTTTTTT.

This sequence joins TRBV30 and TRBJ2-2; D unresolved. The germline V gene has CDR1 GTSNPN and CDR2 SVGIG (reference sequence). The CDR3 length is 14 residues. Trimming stripped 3 bases from V and 5 bases from J, with 13 bases between. DNA of the CDR3: TGTGCCTGGAGGGGTGGAACTACTACCGGGGAGCTGTTTTTT. Translated: CAWRGGTTTGELFF.

V and J are TRBV11-2 and TRBJ2-1; 9 bases fit TRBD2. CDR1 SGHAT and CDR2 FQNNGV come from the germline V gene. V lost 3 bases and J lost 7; bases outside the gene matches: 10. The CDR3 has 16 residues. CDR3: CASSFWGGRADNEQFF. The CDR3 region has the DNA TGTGCCAGCAGCTTTTGGGGCGGGAGGGCCGATAATGAGCAGTTCTTC.

The gene calls are TRBV5-6 and TRBJ1-1, with D perhaps TRBD1 (6 bases). Between the trimmed V and J ends, which lost 2 bases and 4 bases, there was a span of 12 bases. Germline assignment: CDR1 SGHDT and CDR2 YYEEEE. The length of the CDR3 is 14 residues. The CDR3 region has the DNA TGTGCCAGCAGCTTTTTACAGGGCGCCACTGAAGCTTTCTTT. Protein: CASSFLQGATEAFF.

The V and J genes are TRBV18 and TRBJ1-2, with 7 bases lining up with TRBD1. There are 14 residues in the CDR3. The germline V gene encodes CDR1 KGHSH and CDR2 LQKENI. The V segment lost 2 bases and the J segment 2 bases; nucleotides outside the gene matches: 2. The CDR3 loop is CASSPGTDNYGYTF. Written as DNA, the CDR3 is TGTGCCAGCTCACCAGGGACAGACAACTATGGCTACACCTTC.

The chain uses TRBV28 and TRBJ1-1; maybe TRBD1 (5 bases). Between the trimmed V and J ends, which lost 6 bases and 5 bases, there was a span of 16 bases. This CDR3 has 14 amino acids. Germline assignment: CDR1 MDHEN and CDR2 SYDVKM. This chain's CDR3 is CASRPPGGETEAFF. The CDR3 DNA reads TGTGCCAGCAGACCTCCCGGGGGTGAAACTGAAGCTTTCTTT.

The rearrangement uses TRBV2 and TRBJ1-6; 10 bases match TRBD1. The germline V gene encodes CDR1 SNHLY and CDR2 FYNNEI. V shed 8 bases, J shed 9 bases, and the junction held 1 base outside the gene matches. CDR3 length: 12 amino acids. CDR3 loop: CASGQGGSPLHF. CDR3 bases: TGTGCCAGCGGACAGGGGGGTTCACCCCTCCACTTT.